This T cell receptor (beta chain) was retrieved from a study of OX40 agonist ivuxolimab in advanced cancers. The overall study: Patients were treated with ivuxolimab, an agonistic anti-OX40 (CD134) antibody. A partial response was reached by three patients: one with hepatocellular carcinoma and two with cutaneous melanoma.

Trimming cost V 0 bases and J 3 bases, with 14 bases left between them. Germline CDR1 GTSNPN, CDR2 SVGIG (reference sequence). The CDR3 is 15 amino acids. This clone has a single count. Its antigen is unidentified. TCRdb keeps only in-frame clones here, not all; method: immunoSEQ multiplex PCR. The repertoire holds some 48,000 clones, with about nine tenths as singletons. The study, taken as a whole, reports: Both blood CD4+ and CD8+ T cells showed clonal growth by week 6 at 0.1 to 3.0 mg/kg.

The genes are TRBV30 and TRBJ1-1, with D maybe TRBD1 (5 bases). The sample in question was CD4+ or CD8+ T cells sorted from blood, obtained in a trial of the OX40 agonist ivuxolimab. The source of this sequence is an adult with an advanced solid tumor such as melanoma, head and neck, liver or kidney cancer. In nucleotides, the CDR3 is TGTGCCTGGAGTGTAACGGGGCGGTTTGACACTGAAGCTTTCTTT. This codes for CAWSVTGRFDTEAFF.